The T cell receptor (beta chain) described here comes from a study of blood T cell repertoires in COVID-19. Trimming removed 1 base at V and 5 bases at J, with 10 bases between. Germline CDR1 SGHKS, CDR2 YYEKEE (reference sequence). The CDR3 covers 15 residues. This clone appeared a few times. Per the authors' pipeline: Estimation of nucleated cell counts was performed using reference gene primer amplification. The repertoire was sequenced with immunoSEQ multiplex PCR; TCRdb's copy has only in-frame clones and lacks some. Clone size and the V and J calls come from that table; the DNA yielded D and trimming. The sample holds some 160,000 clones; 65% to 85% are singletons and the top ten take roughly a tenth.

The V call is TRBV5-5, the J call TRBJ1-6; D is unclear. The sample was peripheral blood. The clonotype comes from a man in his 70s with active or convalescent COVID-19. CDR3 DNA: TGTGCCAGCAGCTTGACAGAAACAAATAATTCACCCCTCCACTTT. Its translation is CASSLTETNNSPLHF.